These 31 T cell receptor beta chains share one sample of origin, sequenced in a study of vaccination and CD4 T cells after COVID-19. With the Oncomine TCR Beta short-read assay, DNA from cultured CD4+ T cells was sequenced. TCRdb re-derived calls from the PCR reads in MiXCR, one entry per CDR3 protein. The repertoire includes approximately 11,000 distinct CDR3 sequences, approximately 43% of them detected once, and more than 6% sits in the top ten. The treatment here: approximately nine-day PBMC culture with coronavirus spike peptide pools or control peptides (ViraFEST assay). These receptors' antigens are unknown. Material for sequencing was CD4+ T cells from blood, cultured in vitro. Receptors originate from a human donor who had recovered from COVID-19.

The chain uses TRBV6-1 and TRBJ2-7; D ambiguous. The CDR3 is 13 residues long. Looked up from germline, CDR1 is MNHNS and CDR2 is SASEGT. Trimming pared 6 bases from V and 2 bases from J, leaving 11 bases between. In DNA form, the CDR3 reads TGTGCCAGCAGGAGATGGAACCCCTACGAGCAGTACTTC. Translation: CASRRWNPYEQYF.

The table lists this clonotype with a few counts. The gene calls are TRBV6-2 or TRBV6-3 and TRBJ2-5; TRBD2 matches at 10 bases. V lost 2 bases to trimming and J lost 3 bases; unmatched junction nucleotides: 12. Per the germline V gene, CDR1 is MNHEY and CDR2 is SVGEGT. The CDR3 contains 18 residues. DNA for the CDR3: TGTGCCAGCAGTTACCTCCGACTCCAGCGGGGGGGCAAAGAGACCCAGTACTTC. Its protein is CASSYLRLQRGGKETQYF.

This rearrangement joins TRBV5-8 to TRBJ2-7, with 10 bases lining up with TRBD2. The CDR3 runs to 13 residues. The germline V gene has CDR1 SGHTS and CDR2 YDEGEE. Here the CDR3 reads CASPSGGGYEQYF. CDR3 nucleotides: TGTGCTTCCCCCAGCGGGGGGGGCTACGAGCAGTACTTC.

Notes on this clonotype: A read error may be the cause here, since a much bigger clone is one base away. The chain employs TRBV24-1 and TRBJ2-6; 8 nucleotides agree with TRBD1. Germline values: CDR1 KGHDR, CDR2 SFDVKD. The CDR3 sequence is 17 residues long. CDR3 region: CATSDSQGAFGANILTF. The CDR3 DNA reads as TGTGCCACCAGTGATTCCCAGGGGGCCTTCGGGGCCAACATCCTGACTTTC.

The V and J genes are TRBV29-1 and TRBJ1-1; weak D call: TRBD1 (5 bases). The CDR3 spans 14 residues. CDR1 SQVTM and CDR2 ANQGSEA come from the germline V gene. Between the trimmed V and J ends, which lost 6 bases and 4 bases, there was a span of 18 bases. DNA for the CDR3: TGCAGCGTGACAGCCCCTGGGGCATTCACTGAAGCTTTCTTT. This gives the protein CSVTAPGAFTEAFF.

This chain uses TRBV7-9 with TRBJ2-2, with D hard to call. CDR1 is SEHNR, CDR2 FQNEAQ, per germline (reference sequence). The CDR3 consists of 13 residues. Trimming removed 2 bases at V and 8 bases at J, with 9 bases between. The CDR3 here is CASSLTKGGELFF. CDR3 nucleotide sequence: TGTGCCAGCAGCTTAACCAAAGGGGGGGAGCTGTTTTTT.

The J gene is TRBJ1-5, the V gene TRBV30; a possible D gene is TRBD1 (5 bases). The CDR3 has 13 residues. With 1 base removed from V and 4 bases from J, the gap between germline ends came to 8 bases. Germline V lookup: CDR1 GTSNPN, CDR2 SVGIG (reference sequence). The chain's CDR3 is CAWSAGTNQPQHF. The CDR3 bases are TGTGCCTGGAGTGCAGGGACGAATCAGCCCCAGCATTTT.

The chain employs TRBV20-1 and TRBJ2-2; possibly TRBD1 for D (6 bases). Deletions cut 6 bases from V and 5 bases from J, with 16 bases between. The germline CDR1 and CDR2 sequences are DFQATT and SNEGSKA (reference sequence). The CDR3 extends over 14 amino acids. The CDR3 protein is CSAPKPTGTGELFF. The CDR3 DNA reads as TGCAGTGCACCCAAACCCACAGGGACCGGGGAGCTGTTTTTT.

This clonotype was detected a few times. The chain is built from TRBV7-6 and TRBJ1-5; the D gene is possibly TRBD1 (6 bases). V dropped 5 bases and J dropped 8 bases, with 16 bases sitting between them. This CDR3 is built from 14 residues. The germline V gene encodes CDR1 SGHVS and CDR2 FNYEAQ. As DNA, the CDR3 is TGTGCCAGCAGCCCCACTGGGGGCCGGGAGCCCCAGCATTTT. This gives the protein CASSPTGGREPQHF.

This clonotype has more than one count but fewer than ten. V is TRBV5-4 and J is TRBJ1-1; TRBD1 agrees at 9 bases. V lost 4 bases, J lost 4 bases, and 5 bases stayed unmatched. The V gene's germline CDR1 is SGHNT and CDR2 YYREEE (reference sequence). The CDR3 has 14 amino acids. DNA for the CDR3: TGTGCCAGCAGCATACAGGGGGCTGTCACTGAAGCTTTCTTT. Translation: CASSIQGAVTEAFF. The whole variable domain, remainder taken from reference TRBV5-4 and TRBJ1-1, is ETGVTQSPTHLIKTRGQQVTLRCSSQSGHNTVSWYQQALGQGPQFIFQYYREEENGRGNFPPRFSGLQFPNYSSELNVNALELDDSALYLCASSIQGAVTEAFFGQGTRLTVV.

This clonotype was found a few times. This chain uses TRBV20-1 with TRBJ1-2; 8 bases map to TRBD1. V trimming: 6 bases; J trimming: 8 bases; junction bases outside the gene matches: 8. This CDR3 has 12 amino acids. Germline-derived CDR1 and CDR2 are DFQATT and SNEGSKA (reference sequence). CDR3 region: CSAAGTGSGYTF. The CDR3 nucleotides read TGCAGTGCAGCCGGGACAGGCAGCGGCTACACCTTC.

V gene TRBV4-1 combines with J gene TRBJ2-7; 9 bases match TRBD2. V lost 4 bases, J lost 3 bases, and 7 bases stayed unmatched. CDR1 and CDR2 from the germline V gene are MGHRA and YSYEKL. The CDR3 is made up of 15 amino acids. The CDR3 protein is CASSPLGLANYEQYF. In DNA, the CDR3 is TGCGCCAGCAGCCCATTAGGACTAGCGAACTACGAGCAGTACTTC.

This clonotype was seen a handful of times. This chain joins TRBV27 and TRBJ1-5, with a possible D match to TRBD1 (5 bases). The CDR3 spans 16 residues. V was pared by 5 bases and J by 4 bases, with 18 bases between. Germline assignment: CDR1 MNHEY and CDR2 SMNVEV (reference sequence). CDR3 in DNA: TGTGCCAGCAGTCCCGGGACTCCCCTAGGAAATCAGCCCCAGCATTTT. Protein product: CASSPGTPLGNQPQHF.

This clonotype was counted between two and nine times. The V call is TRBV6-2 or TRBV6-3, the J call TRBJ1-1, with D hard to call. Trimming stripped 0 bases from V and 8 bases from J, with 7 bases between. The germline V gene encodes CDR1 MNHEY and CDR2 SVGEGT. The CDR3 spans 12 residues. The CDR3 DNA reads as TGTGCCAGCAGTTACTCGACGAGGGAAGCTTTCTTT. It encodes CASSYSTREAFF.

This clonotype was counted between two and nine times. The chain links TRBV7-2 to TRBJ2-7; no reliable D call. V was trimmed by 3 bases and J by 3 bases, leaving 9 bases between them. Germline V gene lookup returns CDR1 SGHTA and CDR2 FQGNSA. This CDR3 is 13 amino acids long. Here the CDR3 reads CASSFMGNYEQYF. The CDR3 coding sequence is TGTGCCAGCAGCTTTATGGGAAACTACGAGCAGTACTTC.

The CDR3 reads CSASGTRDSGEQYF. CDR3 in DNA: TGCAGTGCTTCCGGGACTAGGGACTCGGGGGAGCAGTACTTC. The chain carries TRBV20-1 and TRBJ2-7; 8 bases are shared with TRBD2. The CDR3 loop spans 14 amino acids. J gave up 7 bases and V 5 bases, and 13 bases lay outside the gene matches. Germline V gene lookup returns CDR1 DFQATT and CDR2 SNEGSKA (reference sequence).

V and J are TRBV6-2 or TRBV6-3 and TRBJ1-5; tentatively, D is TRBD1 (5 bases). Germline-derived CDR1 and CDR2 are MNHEY and SVGEGT. CDR3 length: 17 amino acids. Trimming removed 0 bases from V and 3 bases from J, with 15 bases in between. Here the CDR3 reads CASSYSFQGSPNQPQHF. CDR3 in DNA: TGTGCCAGCAGTTACTCGTTCCAGGGCTCCCCCAATCAGCCCCAGCATTTT.

The chain carries TRBV2 and TRBJ2-7, with D possibly matching TRBD1 (6 bases). V shed 5 bases and J shed 5 bases, with 13 bases lying between them. Germline V gene data show CDR1 as SNHLY and CDR2 as FYNNEI. The CDR3 is 13 residues long. The CDR3 protein is CASSRQESDEQYF. The CDR3 DNA reads as TGTGCCAGCAGTCGACAGGAAAGCGACGAGCAGTACTTC.

This clonotype was counted once. The chain couples TRBV11-2 to TRBJ2-7; 7 bases fit TRBD1. CDR1 and CDR2 from the germline V gene are SGHAT and FQNNGV. The CDR3 contains 14 residues. The J segment lost 1 base and the V segment lost 5 bases, leaving 5 bases of the junction unmatched. CDR3 sequence (DNA): TGTGCCAGCAGCCCATGGACAGGTTCCTACGAGCAGTACTTC. Protein sequence: CASSPWTGSYEQYF.

This clonotype was counted between two and nine times. The chain couples TRBV7-8 to TRBJ2-3, with no clear D. The germline V and J ends were trimmed by 2 bases and 6 bases, with 18 bases remaining between them. This CDR3 is built from 16 residues. Germline V gives CDR1 SGHVS, CDR2 FQNEAQ. The CDR3 is CASSLLDKEFGDTQYF. In nucleotides, the CDR3 is TGTGCCAGCAGCTTACTCGATAAGGAGTTCGGGGATACGCAGTATTTT.

The chain is built from TRBV20-1 and TRBJ2-5; possibly TRBD1 or TRBD2 for D (6 bases each). Germline assignment: CDR1 DFQATT and CDR2 SNEGSKA (reference sequence). The CDR3 has 15 amino acids. V dropped 6 bases and J dropped 1 base, with 18 bases sitting between them. CDR3 loop: CSAPEGEPFQETQYF. The DNA for the CDR3 is TGCAGTGCACCGGAGGGGGAGCCTTTCCAAGAGACCCAGTACTTC.

This clonotype appeared a few times. The CDR3 protein is CASSEGGDRRQPQHF. The CDR3 bases are TGTGCCAGCAGTGAAGGGGGGGACCGGCGGCAGCCCCAGCATTTT. The genes are TRBV6-1 and TRBJ1-5; TRBD1 might be the D (5 bases). Germline V gives CDR1 MNHNS, CDR2 SASEGT. V was pared by 1 base and J by 7 bases, with 14 bases between. This CDR3 has 15 amino acids.

This clonotype was counted between two and nine times. This chain links TRBV11-2 with TRBJ1-2, with 7 bases lining up with TRBD1. CDR1 SGHAT and CDR2 FQNNGV come from the germline V gene. The CDR3 runs to 16 residues. Germline trimming cut 1 base from V and 4 bases from J; bases unmatched to any gene: 9. The chain's CDR3 is CASSLGGGRGVYGYTF. CDR3 DNA: TGTGCCAGCAGCTTAGGTGGCGGCAGGGGGGTCTATGGCTACACCTTC.

The rearrangement uses TRBV7-9 and TRBJ2-3; 7 bases are shared with TRBD1. This CDR3 is built from 15 residues. The germline CDR1 and CDR2 sequences are SEHNR and FQNEAQ (reference sequence). With V trimmed by 1 base and J by 2 bases, 3 bases remained unmatched. The CDR3 DNA is TGTGCCAGCAGCTTAGAACAGGGGAACACAGATACGCAGTATTTT. This codes for CASSLEQGNTDTQYF.

CDR3: CASSFTSGGETQYF. The CDR3 region has the DNA TGTGCCAGCAGTTTCACTAGCGGGGGTGAGACCCAGTACTTC. This chain joins TRBV7-2 and TRBJ2-5, with TRBD2 matching 11 bases. Germline V CDR1 and CDR2: SGHTA, FQGNSA. V lost 6 bases and J lost 5; bases outside the gene matches: 5. The CDR3 length is 14 residues.

This clonotype has only a few counts. The V gene is TRBV19, the J gene TRBJ2-7, with D possibly TRBD2 on 7 matching bases. CDR1 is LNHDA and CDR2 is SQIVND in the germline V gene (reference sequence). The CDR3 loop spans 14 amino acids. V was pared by 4 bases and J by 3 bases, with 13 bases between. CDR3 sequence (DNA): TGTGCCAGTAGTAAGGGGGGGGGAAGCTACGAGCAGTACTTC. Translated, it gives CASSKGGGSYEQYF.

The genes are TRBV7-2 and TRBJ2-1; D gene ambiguous. The CDR3 runs 12 residues. V was pared by 4 bases and J by 5 bases, with 6 bases between. CDR1 and CDR2 (germline): SGHTA, FQGNSA. CDR3 in amino acids: CASSSRDNEQFF. The CDR3 nucleotides read TGTGCCAGCAGCTCCCGGGACAATGAGCAGTTCTTC.

This clonotype was observed a handful of times. V usage is TRBV7-2 and J usage is TRBJ2-7; D unclear. CDR1 SGHTA and CDR2 FQGNSA come from the germline V gene. This CDR3 spans 14 amino acids. V was cut by 1 base and J by 0 bases, with 7 bases left in between. The CDR3 reads CASSLDASSYEQYF. The CDR3 bases are TGTGCCAGCAGCTTAGACGCCAGCTCCTACGAGCAGTACTTC.

Only a few counts were recorded for this clonotype. This sequence joins TRBV6-1 and TRBJ1-2, with 9 bases aligning to TRBD1. Germline-derived CDR1 and CDR2 are MNHNS and SASEGT. V lost 6 bases and J lost 4; bases outside the gene matches: 15. The CDR3 has 17 residues. CDR3 residues: CASRAGTGPSLPYGYTF. Here the CDR3 DNA reads TGTGCCAGCAGGGCGGGGACAGGGCCTTCCTTACCCTATGGCTACACCTTC.

This clonotype has more than one count but fewer than ten. The CDR3 nucleotides read TGTGCCAGCAGTTTAACAGAGAACACTGAAGCTTTCTTT. Protein product: CASSLTENTEAFF. V gene TRBV27 combines with J gene TRBJ1-1; D is unclear. V lost 2 bases and J 1 base, leaving 5 bases between the germline ends. In germline, CDR1 is MNHEY, CDR2 SMNVEV (reference sequence). The CDR3 loop spans 13 amino acids.

The CDR3 DNA sequence: TGTGCCAGCAGCCGGGACAGCTATTCACCCCTCCACTTT. It specifies CASSRDSYSPLHF. The chain employs TRBV6-1 and TRBJ1-6; TRBD1 aligns across 7 bases. Germline assignment: CDR1 MNHNS and CDR2 SASEGT. This CDR3 region has 13 residues. J gave up 8 bases and V 6 bases, and 4 bases lay outside the gene matches.